This T cell receptor beta chain originates from a study of cytotoxic CD8 clonotypes in ibrutinib-treated CLL. Whole-study results and caveats: Clonality measured at baseline exceeded age-matched healthy donors, tracking circulating CD8+ T-cell counts.

TCRdb keeps only in-frame clones here, not all; method: immunoSEQ multiplex PCR. This table has 30,000 or so clones, about 78% appearing once. CDR1 is LNHDA and CDR2 is SQIVND in the germline V gene (reference sequence). Losses at the gene ends were 2 bases for V and 9 bases for J; bases not matched to a gene: 6. The CDR3 is made up of 15 amino acids. Concerning this clone: Its antigen is unidentified.

The chain carries TRBV19 and TRBJ1-6; 8 bases are shared with TRBD1. Sequencing was performed on PBMCs, taken after 36 months of ibrutinib treatment. The clonotype was recovered from a human donor with chronic lymphocytic leukemia. CDR3 sequence (DNA): TGTGCCAGTAGTATACGCGGGACAGGTTTTTCACCCCTCCACTTT. As protein: CASSIRGTGFSPLHF. Using reference TRBV19 and TRBJ1-6 for the parts outside the CDR3, the full variable domain is DGGITQSPKYLFRKEGQNVTLSCEQNLNHDAMYWYRQDPGQGLRLIYYSQIVNDFQKGDIAEGYSVSREKKESFPLTVTSAQKNPTAFYLCASSIRGTGFSPLHFGNGTRLTVT.